Presented here are 30 T cell receptor beta chains from one specimen sequenced in a study of graft-versus-host responses after intestinal transplantation. These receptors have no identified antigens. TCRdb's copy holds only in-frame clones and misses some; the assay was immunoSEQ multiplex PCR. The table lists about 48,000 clones, around 90% of them singletons. The sequenced sample was unstimulated CD4+ T cells sorted from spleen or lymph node cells, obtained before transplant. The receptors were gathered from a human donor who was the organ donor for an intestinal transplant.

The chain is built from TRBV19 and TRBJ2-7, with D possibly being TRBD1 (6 bases). V lost 1 base and J 0 bases, leaving 10 bases between the germline ends. CDR1 is LNHDA, CDR2 SQIVND, per germline (reference sequence). The CDR3 sequence is 15 residues long. The CDR3 nucleotides are TGTGCCAGTAGTATAGCCCACAGGGCCTCCTACGAGCAGTACTTC. Its protein product is CASSIAHRASYEQYF.

J is TRBJ2-6 and V is TRBV29-1; weak D call: TRBD2 (6 bases). CDR1 and CDR2 (germline): SQVTM, ANQGSEA. The CDR3 totals 15 residues. With 4 bases removed from V and 0 bases from J, the gap between germline ends came to 10 bases. The CDR3 bases are TGCAGCGTTGGGAGGGGCAGCTCTGGGGCCAACGTCCTGACTTTC. Protein: CSVGRGSSGANVLTF.

The chain uses TRBV5-1 and TRBJ2-3; perhaps TRBD1 as D (7 bases). V was pared by 0 bases and J by 0 bases, with 11 bases between. The CDR3 is 16 residues long. Per the germline V gene, CDR1 is SGHRS and CDR2 is YFSETQ. CDR3: CASSLGQGLSTDTQYF. The DNA for the CDR3 is TGCGCCAGCAGCTTGGGACAGGGACTGAGCACAGATACGCAGTATTTT.

V gene TRBV27 combines with J gene TRBJ2-7; TRBD2 agrees at 11 bases. The CDR3 runs 15 residues. CDR1 is MNHEY and CDR2 is SMNVEV in the germline V gene (reference sequence). The V and J ends lost 2 bases and 3 bases, in that order; junction bases with no gene match: 3. DNA for the CDR3: TGTGCCAGCAGTTTAGGCCTAGCGGGAGGCTACGAGCAGTACTTC. Translating gives CASSLGLAGGYEQYF.

In the case of this clone: The germline gene is not matched at one end of the junction; a read error may be the cause. The gene calls are TRBV4-1 and TRBJ2-3, with 11 bases lining up with TRBD1. Germline values: CDR1 MGHRA, CDR2 YSYEKL. The CDR3 has 17 amino acids. The CDR3 here is CASSQERGTGGTGTQYF. CDR3 DNA: TGCGCCAGCAGCCAAGAAAGGGGGACAGGGGGAACAGGTACGCAGTATTTT.

The chain uses TRBV5-4 and TRBJ2-3, with 8 positions matching TRBD2. This CDR3 contains 14 residues. CDR1 is SGHNT and CDR2 is YYREEE in the germline V gene (reference sequence). J was trimmed by 2 bases and V by 2 bases; bases with no gene match: 1. The CDR3 here is CASSLGLATDTQYF. CDR3 DNA sequence: TGTGCCAGCAGCTTAGGACTAGCCACAGATACGCAGTATTTT.

Concerning this clone: Other DNA variants within this sample encode the same CDR3. This chain joins TRBV7-9 and TRBJ2-6; 9 nucleotides line up with TRBD1. CDR1 and CDR2 (germline): SEHNR, FQNEAQ (reference sequence). The J segment lost 0 bases and the V segment lost 5 bases, leaving 8 bases of the junction unmatched. The CDR3 is made up of 18 amino acids. The CDR3 DNA is TGTGCCAGCAGCATAGGACAGGGGCGGGTCTCTGGGGCCAACGTCCTGACTTTC. This translates into CASSIGQGRVSGANVLTF.

The chain joins TRBV15 to TRBJ2-1, with 9 bases matching TRBD1. The trim removed 1 base at V and 7 bases at J, leaving 8 bases unmatched. This CDR3 spans 16 amino acids. CDR1 and CDR2 from the germline V gene are LNHNV and YYDKDF (reference sequence). The DNA for the CDR3 is TGTGCCACCAGCAGAGCTGGGGACAGGGCTGCAAATGAGCAGTTCTTC. Protein: CATSRAGDRAANEQFF.

This chain uses TRBV4-2 with TRBJ1-4, with 10 bases matching TRBD1. The CDR3 runs 15 residues. CDR1 and CDR2 (germline): LGHNA, YNFKEQ. V was clipped by 1 base and J by 6 bases; unmatched bases: 2. In DNA, the CDR3 is TGTGCCAGCAGCCAAGGGGACAGGGGTTATGAAAAACTGTTTTTT. Residues: CASSQGDRGYEKLFF.

The V gene is TRBV27, the J gene TRBJ1-5, with D tentatively TRBD1 (5 bases). The V gene's germline CDR1 is MNHEY and CDR2 SMNVEV (reference sequence). V was trimmed by 3 bases and J by 5 bases, leaving 11 bases between them. The CDR3 sequence is 14 residues long. The CDR3 reads CASSFRGKDQPQHF. The CDR3 DNA reads as TGTGCCAGCAGTTTCCGGGGGAAAGATCAGCCCCAGCATTTT.

The V call is TRBV11-2, the J call TRBJ2-3; a possible D gene is TRBD2 (5 bases). Germline V gives CDR1 SGHAT, CDR2 FQNNGV. The CDR3 totals 14 residues. The V end was cut by 3 bases, the J end by 0 bases, with 7 bases between. Here the CDR3 reads CASSLDWSTDTQYF. In DNA form, the CDR3 reads TGTGCCAGCAGCTTGGACTGGAGCACAGATACGCAGTATTTT.

The rearrangement joins TRBV21-1 to TRBJ2-4. TRBV21-1 is reported as a pseudogene. The length of the CDR3 is 16 residues. The CDR3 DNA sequence: TGTGCCAGCAGCCAAAGTTTTGACGGTGGTGGGGACATTCAGTACTTC. It codes for CASSQSFDGGGDIQYF.

V is TRBV7-2 and J is TRBJ1-6; D is unclear. V was shortened by 2 bases and J by 6 bases, with 8 bases between the two germline ends. CDR1 and CDR2 from the germline V gene are SGHTA and FQGNSA. The CDR3 is 14 residues long. The CDR3 loop is CASSLTRINSPLHF. DNA for the CDR3: TGTGCCAGCAGCTTAACCCGAATTAATTCACCCCTCCACTTT.

The rearrangement joins TRBV19 to TRBJ1-1; D gene unclear. Germline V gene sequence: CDR1 LNHDA, CDR2 SQIVND (reference sequence). This CDR3 has 13 amino acids. Trimming cost V 3 bases and J 1 base, with 6 bases left between them. CDR3 bases: TGTGCCAGTAGTATTCGCGGGAACACTGAAGCTTTCTTT. Encoded protein: CASSIRGNTEAFF.

About this clone itself: The junction departs from germline at one end; a sequencing error may be responsible. The chain combines TRBV4-1 with TRBJ2-7, with TRBD1 matching 9 bases. Germline values: CDR1 MGHRA, CDR2 YSYEKL. The CDR3 is made up of 15 amino acids. The CDR3 DNA reads as TGTGCCAGCAGCCAAGGAGGGACAGGGAGCTACGAGCAGTACTTC. Translating gives CASSQGGTGSYEQYF.

The chain uses TRBV21-1 and TRBJ1-2; the table's D call, TRBD1, has no DNA check behind it. TRBV21-1 is a pseudogene segment. This CDR3 comprises 10 residues. The chain's CDR3 is CASSNRGYTF. Written as DNA, the CDR3 is TGTGCCAGCAGCAACAGGGGCTACACCTTC.

There are a few counts of this clone. The chain couples TRBV2 to TRBJ2-1; D unclear. The germline V gene encodes CDR1 SNHLY and CDR2 FYNNEI. This CDR3 region has 13 residues. The V end lost 6 bases, the J end lost 5 bases, and 11 bases lay between the germline ends. The CDR3 loop reads CASRVSQNNEQFF. CDR3 nucleotide sequence: TGTGCCAGCAGGGTCTCCCAAAACAATGAGCAGTTCTTC.

This clone turned up a few times. This chain joins TRBV13 and TRBJ2-3; D is unclear. Trimming stripped 3 bases from V and 9 bases from J, with 13 bases between. The CDR3 consists of 13 residues. Germline values: CDR1 PRHDT, CDR2 FYEKMQ (reference sequence). The chain's CDR3 is CASSFLHKETQYF. CDR3 sequence (DNA): TGTGCCAGCAGCTTTTTACACAAGGAGACGCAGTATTTT.

The chain is built from TRBV27 and TRBJ2-6, with D unclear. CDR3 size: 14 residues. The V gene lost 4 bases and the J gene lost 0 bases, with 4 bases spanning the gap. Germline CDR1 MNHEY, CDR2 SMNVEV (reference sequence). The CDR3 is CASSSRSGANVLTF. CDR3 DNA sequence: TGTGCCAGCAGTTCCCGCTCTGGGGCCAACGTCCTGACTTTC.

Regarding this clone: The same CDR3 arises from other DNA sequences in this sample as well. The J gene is TRBJ2-1, the V gene TRBV10-3, with D perhaps matching TRBD1 or TRBD2 (5 bases each). CDR1 ENHRY and CDR2 SYGVKD come from the germline V gene. V gave up 4 bases and J gave up 4 bases, with 26 bases separating them. The CDR3 spans 19 residues. The DNA of the CDR3 is TGTGCCATCAGTGGAAGTGGTGTAGGGGAGTCCCTAAGGTACAATGAGCAGTTCTTC. Its protein product is CAISGSGVGESLRYNEQFF.

The chain uses TRBV9 and TRBJ2-7; 10 bases align to TRBD2. The J segment lost 2 bases and the V segment lost 0 bases, leaving 5 bases of the junction unmatched. CDR1 is SGDLS and CDR2 is YYNGEE in the germline V gene. This CDR3 is 16 amino acids long. The CDR3 bases are TGTGCCAGCAGCGTAGGGAGGACTAGCGGAGCCTACGAGCAGTACTTC. This sequence encodes CASSVGRTSGAYEQYF.

This rearrangement joins TRBV6-5 to TRBJ1-5, with a possible D match to TRBD1 (6 bases). The germline V gene encodes CDR1 MNHEY and CDR2 SVGAGI. This CDR3 has 15 amino acids. Trimming removed 2 bases from V and 3 bases from J, with 11 bases in between. As DNA, the CDR3 is TGTGCCAGCAGTTACGGGACACCCCACAATCAGCCCCAGCATTTT. Translated: CASSYGTPHNQPQHF.

This chain joins TRBV28 and TRBJ1-3; weak D call: TRBD1 (5 bases). Trimming removed 3 bases at V and 4 bases at J, with 10 bases between. Germline CDR1 and CDR2: MDHEN and SYDVKM. This CDR3 contains 14 residues. The CDR3 DNA reads as TGTGCCAGCAGTTTGGGAGGGGACGGAAACACCATATATTTT. It yields the protein CASSLGGDGNTIYF.

The chain has TRBV7-2 and TRBJ2-5, with D perhaps being TRBD1 or TRBD2 (5 bases each). V lost 5 bases and J 1 base, leaving 11 bases between the germline ends. Per germline, CDR1 SGHTA and CDR2 FQGNSA. The CDR3 extends over 14 amino acids. The CDR3 region is CASSPLGTQETQYF. In nucleotides, the CDR3 is TGTGCCAGCAGCCCTCTAGGGACCCAAGAGACCCAGTACTTC.

The J gene is TRBJ2-7, the V gene TRBV6-5; TRBD2 matches 11 bases. J gave up 4 bases and V 6 bases, and 8 bases lay outside the gene matches. This CDR3 comprises 15 residues. Germline V gene data show CDR1 as MNHEY and CDR2 as SVGAGI. The CDR3 sequence: CASRSRLAGLYEQYF. In nucleotides, the CDR3 is TGTGCCAGCAGATCAAGACTAGCGGGGCTTTACGAGCAGTACTTC.

This chain connects TRBV5-6 to TRBJ2-3; D is uncertain. CDR1 and CDR2 (germline): SGHDT, YYEEEE. The CDR3 runs 13 residues. Trimming stripped 2 bases from V and 0 bases from J, with 4 bases between. CDR3 coding DNA: TGTGCCAGCAGCTTCGGGAGCACAGATACGCAGTATTTT. As protein: CASSFGSTDTQYF. The full variable domain, its missing parts supplied by reference TRBV5-6 and TRBJ2-3, is DAGVTQSPTHLIKTRGQQVTLRCSPKSGHDTVSWYQQALGQGPQFIFQYYEEEERQRGNFPDRFSGHQFPNYSSELNVNALLLGDSALYLCASSFGSTDTQYFGPGTRLTVL.

The table lists this clone with a few counts. Other DNA sequences in the sample encode the same CDR3. The rearrangement links TRBV5-4 to TRBJ2-7, with 12 bases fitting TRBD2. The CDR3 runs to 13 residues. The germline V gene has CDR1 SGHNT and CDR2 YYREEE (reference sequence). V gave up 4 bases and J gave up 6 bases; unmatched junction bases: 2. CDR3 sequence reads: CASSLAGGREQYF. CDR3 sequence (DNA): TGTGCCAGCAGCCTAGCGGGAGGGCGCGAGCAGTACTTC.

This chain connects TRBV9 to TRBJ2-1; 12 nucleotides match TRBD2. V lost 0 bases to trimming and J lost 7 bases; unmatched junction nucleotides: 2. The CDR3 extends over 15 amino acids. Per germline, CDR1 SGDLS and CDR2 YYNGEE. The CDR3 reads CASSVALAGGNEQFF. The CDR3 nucleotides read TGTGCCAGCAGCGTAGCGCTAGCGGGAGGGAATGAGCAGTTCTTC.

This chain uses TRBV5-5 with TRBJ2-7; D remains ambiguous. Trimming removed 3 bases at V and 4 bases at J, with 11 bases between. Germline assignment: CDR1 SGHKS and CDR2 YYEKEE (reference sequence). The CDR3 runs 13 residues. The CDR3, as DNA: TGTGCCAGCAGCTATGGTATAGTTTACGAGCAGTACTTC. Translation: CASSYGIVYEQYF.

This clone has only a few counts. The V and J genes are TRBV5-1 and TRBJ2-3; the match to TRBD1 covers 7 bases. Germline values: CDR1 SGHRS, CDR2 YFSETQ. After removal of 4 bases from V and 1 base from J, the junction contained 6 bases not matched to a gene. The CDR3 sequence is 15 residues long. The chain's CDR3 is CASSPGQEGTDTQYF. The CDR3 DNA reads TGCGCCAGCAGCCCCGGACAGGAAGGCACAGATACGCAGTATTTT.